Listed below are T cell receptor beta chains from one sample, sequenced in a study of T-cell reconstitution after alpha-beta-depleted transplantation in children. TCRdb passed the PCR reads through MiXCR, listing each CDR3 protein once. The sample consists of about 500,000 distinct CDR3 sequences, around 10% of them appearing once. Sample: PBMCs, mostly from graft donor cells, taken 180 days after TCRalphabeta/CD19-depleted stem cell transplant. All receptors come from a female patient between 2 and 15 years old who had a stem cell transplant for aplastic anemia, so the T cells may come from the graft donor. Both conserved end residues are part of each CDR3. D genes are given only for firm matches. Rows may omit the clone size; those that give it use once, few, many or a size class.

d_gene	j_gene	abundance	v_gene	CDR3aa	CDR3nt
-	TRBJ2-1	few	TRBV29-1	CSTRGAGTYNEQFF	TGCAGCACACGAGGTGCAGGTACCTACAATGAGCAGTTCTTC
-	TRBJ2-2	-	TRBV7-9	CASSLGTRELFF	TGTGCCAGCAGCTTGGGGACGCGCGAGCTGTTTTTT
-	TRBJ2-1	-	TRBV6-2/TRBV6-3	CASSSPPVSSKGYNEQFF	TGTGCCAGCAGTTCCCCACCCGTATCGTCCAAGGGCTACAATGAGCAGTTCTTC
-	TRBJ1-1	-	TRBV10-3	CAIRGATWNPEAFF	TGTGCCATCAGAGGGGCTACATGGAATCCTGAAGCTTTCTTT
-	TRBJ1-4	few	TRBV28	CASSLADRREKLFF	TGTGCCAGCAGTCTGGCCGACAGGCGTGAAAAACTGTTTTTT
-	TRBJ1-4	many	TRBV7-2	CASSLARQGNEKLFF	TGTGCCAGCAGCTTAGCAAGGCAGGGTAATGAAAAACTGTTTTTT
TRBD1	TRBJ2-3	-	TRBV20-1	CSARGQGASGASTDTQYF	TGCAGTGCTAGAGGGCAGGGGGCGAGCGGAGCTAGCACAGATACGCAGTATTTT
-	TRBJ2-5	-	TRBV12-5	CASGLGTAQETQYF	TGTGCTAGTGGTTTGGGGACAGCCCAAGAGACCCAGTACTTC
-	TRBJ1-1	few	TRBV12-3/TRBV12-4	CASTLSRRGRAREAFF	TGTGCCAGCACCCTCTCGCGGAGGGGACGAGCACGTGAAGCTTTCTTT
TRBD1	TRBJ2-1	many	TRBV12-3/TRBV12-4	CASSVDRGPYNEQFF	TGTGCCAGCAGTGTCGACAGGGGCCCTTACAATGAGCAGTTCTTC
TRBD2	TRBJ2-1	-	TRBV9	CASSAGSGTSGSYVYYEQFF	TGTGCCAGCAGCGCGGGGTCCGGGACTAGCGGGAGTTATGTTTATTATGAGCAGTTCTTC
-	TRBJ1-1	-	TRBV18	CASSPTVVGRTEAFF	TGTGCCAGCTCACCGACCGTGGTTGGACGAACTGAAGCTTTCTTT
-	TRBJ2-3	few	TRBV7-8	CAGRDGFATDTQYF	TGTGCCGGTCGGGACGGCTTTGCCACAGATACGCAGTATTTT
-	TRBJ2-3	few	TRBV7-8	CASSLDWIAADTQYF	TGTGCCAGCAGCTTAGATTGGATAGCTGCAGATACGCAGTATTTT
-	TRBJ2-5	-	TRBV7-8	CASSFWRPETQYF	TGTGCCAGCAGCTTTTGGCGGCCCGAGACCCAGTACTTC
TRBD1	TRBJ1-5	-	TRBV27	CASSSYGTAGNQPQHF	TGTGCCAGCAGTTCATACGGGACAGCCGGCAATCAGCCCCAGCATTTT
-	TRBJ2-7	many	TRBV10-3	CAISEFGGYEQYF	TGTGCCATCAGTGAGTTTGGCGGCTACGAGCAGTACTTC
-	TRBJ1-1	few	TRBV12-3/TRBV12-4	CASSSLSQWAFF	TGTGCCAGCAGTTCCTTATCCCAATGGGCTTTCTTT
TRBD2	TRBJ2-1	few	TRBV12-3/TRBV12-4	CASSLSRGGNEQFF	TGTGCCAGCAGTTTGTCCCGGGGGGGCAATGAGCAGTTCTTC
TRBD2	TRBJ2-2	-	TRBV19	CASSLNPLAGQNTGELFF	TGTGCCAGTAGTCTCAACCCGCTAGCGGGACAGAACACCGGGGAGCTGTTTTTT
-	TRBJ1-3	-	TRBV10-3	CAISGVSSGNTIYF	TGTGCCATCAGTGGGGTGAGCTCTGGAAACACCATATATTTT
-	TRBJ1-2	few	TRBV28	CASSLYSGGYTF	TGTGCCAGCAGTTTATATAGTGGTGGCTACACCTTC
-	TRBJ1-1	few	TRBV4-3	CASSQAGGVDTEAFF	TGCGCCAGCAGCCAAGCGGGGGGGGTCGACACTGAAGCTTTCTTT
TRBD2	TRBJ2-1	-	TRBV7-2	CASSFGAGVGYNEQFF	TGTGCCAGCAGCTTCGGAGCGGGAGTAGGATACAATGAGCAGTTCTTC
-	TRBJ1-1	-	TRBV6-2/TRBV6-3	CASSYGRATEAFF	TGTGCCAGCAGTTACGGGAGGGCTACTGAAGCTTTCTTT
-	TRBJ2-1	few	TRBV6-2/TRBV6-3	CASKPAASSYNEQFF	TGTGCCAGCAAGCCAGCGGCGAGCTCCTACAATGAGCAGTTCTTC
-	TRBJ2-7	few	TRBV6-5	CASSQGYYEQYF	TGTGCCAGCAGTCAGGGGTACTACGAGCAGTACTTC
-	TRBJ2-1	few	TRBV10-3	CAIGPELVPSNEQFF	TGTGCCATCGGGCCCGAATTGGTACCTAGCAATGAGCAGTTCTTC
-	TRBJ1-3	many	TRBV28	CASRPQGSSGNTIYF	TGTGCCAGCAGGCCTCAGGGTAGCTCTGGAAACACCATATATTTT
TRBD1	TRBJ1-6	-	TRBV4-3	CASSQQTGMNNSPLHF	TGCGCCAGCAGCCAACAGACAGGGATGAATAATTCACCCCTCCACTTT
TRBD1	TRBJ1-3	few	TRBV12-3/TRBV12-4	CASSLGDRFGNTIYF	TGTGCCAGCAGTTTAGGGGACAGGTTTGGAAACACCATATATTTT
-	TRBJ1-4	-	TRBV5-8	CASSLGTPSGEKLFF	TGTGCCAGCAGCTTGGGGACACCCTCGGGTGAAAAACTGTTTTTT
-	TRBJ2-3	few	TRBV7-2	CASSLTLGTDTQYF	TGTGCCAGCAGCTTAACACTAGGCACAGATACGCAGTATTTT
TRBD1	TRBJ2-5	few	TRBV7-2	CASSLTGPRVETQYF	TGTGCCAGCAGCTTGACAGGGCCAAGAGTAGAGACCCAGTACTTC
-	TRBJ2-1	-	TRBV30	CAWSPGPGSYNEQFF	TGTGCCTGGAGTCCCGGGCCCGGCTCCTACAATGAGCAGTTCTTC
-	TRBJ1-2	-	TRBV18	CASSPTAGGGYTF	TGTGCCAGCTCACCAACCGCCGGGGGCGGCTACACCTTC
-	TRBJ1-1	-	TRBV12-3/TRBV12-4	CASSLVADTEAFF	TGTGCCAGCAGTTTGGTGGCGGACACTGAAGCTTTCTTT
TRBD2	TRBJ2-7	-	TRBV5-1	CASWDSGSLYEQYF	TGCGCCAGCTGGGATAGCGGGAGTCTATACGAGCAGTACTTC
TRBD1	TRBJ2-2	-	TRBV5-1	CASSPEQGAPGELFF	TGCGCCAGCAGCCCGGAACAGGGGGCCCCCGGGGAGCTGTTTTTT
TRBD1	TRBJ2-5	-	TRBV12-3/TRBV12-4	CASSPPSGGEETQYF	TGTGCCAGCAGTCCTCCTTCAGGGGGCGAAGAGACCCAGTACTTC
-	TRBJ1-5	many	TRBV28	CASSLRKGLNQPQHF	TGTGCCAGCAGTTTACGGAAGGGCCTCAATCAGCCCCAGCATTTT
-	TRBJ1-1	-	TRBV3-1	CASCQDGRGAGRTEAFF	TGTGCCAGCTGCCAAGATGGCAGGGGCGCCGGACGGACTGAAGCTTTCTTT
TRBD2	TRBJ2-2	many	TRBV12-3/TRBV12-4	CASSFSGRQNTGELFF	TGTGCCAGCAGTTTTAGCGGGAGACAGAACACCGGGGAGCTGTTTTTT
-	TRBJ1-4	many	TRBV5-1	CASRRDGYNEKLFF	TGCGCCAGCCGACGGGACGGCTATAATGAAAAACTGTTTTTT
-	TRBJ2-1	many	TRBV29-1	CSATGDRSYNEQFF	TGCAGCGCAACCGGCGACAGGTCCTACAATGAGCAGTTCTTC
-	TRBJ2-5	few	TRBV4-3	CASSQELAPLETQYF	TGCGCCAGCAGCCAAGAGTTGGCGCCCCTAGAGACCCAGTACTTC
TRBD2	TRBJ2-5	few	TRBV5-1	CASSPGLAGDQETQYF	TGCGCCAGCAGCCCCGGACTAGCGGGGGATCAAGAGACCCAGTACTTC